This TCR beta chain is from a study of tumor-infiltrating lymphocytes in localized non-small cell lung cancer. Some clones are missing from TCRdb's copy, which holds only in-frame ones; the method was immunoSEQ multiplex PCR. The data hold under 35,000 clones, with around 85% observed a single time. The CDR3 runs to 20 residues. After removal of 0 bases from V and 2 bases from J, the junction contained 16 bases not matched to a gene. Germline assignment: CDR1 LNHNV and CDR2 YYDKDF (reference sequence). The TCR was taken from a human donor with non-small cell lung cancer. The rearrangement links TRBV15 to TRBJ2-7, with 10 bases identical to TRBD2. Material: lung tumor tissue. CDR3 sequence (DNA): TGTGCCACCAGCAGAGATTATTTTTGGGAGGGACTAGCGAGTACCTACGAGCAGTACTTC. Translating gives CATSRDYFWEGLASTYEQYF.